This entry lists 17 T cell receptor beta chains sequenced from one sample in a study of T cells after yellow fever vaccination (dated by TCRdb to between 2018 and 2021). In light of the paper, this sample's treatment or condition label describes: live attenuated yellow fever vaccine strain. The library was prepared using 5' RACE. TCRdb shows the sequencer as Illumina HiSeq 2500. The public sequencing data were trimmed at Q25 with fastp and processed into clonotypes with MiXCR by TCRdb, which kept only in-frame beta chains. Every entry covers one CDR3 protein and lists the most common genes and DNA from its rows. The sample table shows around 610,000 distinct CDR3 sequences, and roughly 13% are seen once. The ten largest clonotypes hold roughly 13% of the sample. Material: PBMCs, obtained on the day of the yellow fever booster vaccination. Receptors originate from a man under 40 who received the YFV17D yellow fever vaccine.

Only a few counts were recorded for this clonotype. The chain uses TRBV4-3 and TRBJ2-7; tentative D call: TRBD1 (5 bases). Trimming took 3 bases from V and 6 from J, leaving 15 bases between them. This CDR3 comprises 14 residues. The germline V gene has CDR1 LGHNA and CDR2 YSLEER. The CDR3 DNA reads as TGCGCCAGCAGCCACCTTGAAGGGGCGTCCGAGCAGTACTTC. This gives the protein CASSHLEGASEQYF.

A few counts support this clonotype. The chain employs TRBV4-3 and TRBJ1-6; TRBD1 aligns across 7 bases. Germline V lookup: CDR1 LGHNA, CDR2 YSLEER. CDR3 length: 15 residues. Trimming at V came to 5 bases and at J to 3 bases, leaving 4 bases not matched to a gene. The CDR3 region is CASSTGQVYNSPLHF. DNA of the CDR3: TGCGCCAGCAGCACCGGACAGGTCTATAATTCACCCCTCCACTTT.

The gene calls are TRBV6-1 and TRBJ1-5; 10 bases fit TRBD1. J was trimmed by 6 bases and V by 6 bases; bases with no gene match: 5. The CDR3 sequence is 14 residues long. The germline V gene has CDR1 MNHNS and CDR2 SASEGT. The DNA for the CDR3 is TGTGCCAGCAGCCCCGGGACAGGGGTTCAGCCCCAGCATTTT. It translates to CASSPGTGVQPQHF.

This chain joins TRBV30 and TRBJ2-1, with D tentatively TRBD2 (5 bases). The CDR3 totals 12 residues. The V end lost 4 bases, the J end lost 4 bases, and 8 bases lay between the germline ends. CDR1 is GTSNPN and CDR2 is SVGIG in the germline V gene (reference sequence). CDR3 nucleotides: TGTGCCTGGACCCGGGATTACAATGAGCAGTTCTTC. As protein: CAWTRDYNEQFF.

Ten or more counts support this clonotype. This chain uses TRBV4-3 with TRBJ2-1; 7 bases are a match to TRBD2. CDR3 size: 16 residues. Per the germline V gene, CDR1 is LGHNA and CDR2 is YSLEER. The J segment lost 7 bases and the V segment lost 0 bases, leaving 9 bases of the junction unmatched. The CDR3 DNA sequence: TGCGCCAGCAGCCAAGATCTCGCGGGAGTTGGAAATGAGCAGTTCTTC. Amino acids: CASSQDLAGVGNEQFF.

In its sample, this clonotype was seen a few times. The J gene is TRBJ2-6, the V gene TRBV7-2, with D hard to call. Trimming left V 6 bases short and J 0 bases short, with 9 bases between. There are 15 residues in the CDR3. The germline V gene encodes CDR1 SGHTA and CDR2 FQGNSA. The CDR3: CASRLTASGANVLTF. CDR3 in DNA: TGTGCCAGCAGGTTAACAGCCTCTGGGGCCAACGTCCTGACTTTC.

J is TRBJ2-7 and V is TRBV12-3 or TRBV12-4; D gene ambiguous. The length of the CDR3 is 13 residues. Trimming cost V 3 bases and J 3 bases, with 9 bases left between them. CDR3 sequence: CASSFASDYEQYF. DNA of the CDR3: TGTGCCAGCAGTTTCGCTTCTGACTACGAGCAGTACTTC.

The gene calls are TRBV7-2 and TRBJ2-7, with D possibly being TRBD1 (6 bases). Trimming took off 6 bases at V and 2 bases at J, with 17 bases between the two ends. Germline CDR1 is SGHTA and CDR2 is FQGNSA. This CDR3 has 15 residues. This CDR3 reads CASSPQGRGAYEQYF. CDR3 in DNA: TGTGCCAGCAGTCCCCAGGGGAGAGGGGCCTACGAGCAGTACTTC.

The gene calls are TRBV20-1 and TRBJ2-3; D remains unclear. Per germline, CDR1 DFQATT and CDR2 SNEGSKA (reference sequence). V lost 3 bases and J lost 5, with 12 bases in between. This CDR3 contains 13 residues. The CDR3 loop reads CSASPLRGDTQYF. The DNA for the CDR3 is TGCAGTGCTAGCCCTCTTCGAGGAGATACGCAGTATTTT.

The chain employs TRBV4-1 and TRBJ2-7; perhaps TRBD2 as D (7 bases). Germline V gene data show CDR1 as MGHRA and CDR2 as YSYEKL. Trimming took 0 bases from V and 6 from J, leaving 12 bases between them. The CDR3 contains 14 residues. This CDR3 reads CASSQDAGEGEQYF. For the CDR3, the DNA is TGCGCCAGCAGCCAAGATGCAGGGGAGGGCGAGCAGTACTTC.

The chain combines TRBV15 with TRBJ2-5, with TRBD2 matching over 9 bases. This CDR3 has 13 amino acids. Germline CDR1 is LNHNV and CDR2 is YYDKDF (reference sequence). With V trimmed by 6 bases and J by 5 bases, 4 bases remained unmatched. The CDR3 DNA reads TGTGCCACCAGGGGACTAGCCTCGGAGACCCAGTACTTC. This encodes CATRGLASETQYF.

The chain couples TRBV20-1 to TRBJ2-7; D possibly corresponds to TRBD2 (6 bases). CDR1 DFQATT and CDR2 SNEGSKA come from the germline V gene (reference sequence). V lost 6 bases, J lost 4 bases, and 22 bases lay in between. The CDR3 length is 15 residues. The CDR3 loop is CSAGSVGLAQYEQYF. The CDR3 bases are TGCAGTGCCGGATCGGTGGGGCTAGCGCAGTACGAGCAGTACTTC.

V gene TRBV24-1 combines with J gene TRBJ2-2; D call uncertain. Looked up from germline, CDR1 is KGHDR and CDR2 is SFDVKD. V was trimmed by 0 bases and J by 0 bases, leaving 7 bases between them. CDR3 length: 16 amino acids. The CDR3 loop is CATSDLDVANTGELFF. As DNA, the CDR3 is TGTGCCACCAGTGATTTGGACGTCGCGAACACCGGGGAGCTGTTTTTT.

The V call is TRBV20-1, the J call TRBJ2-7; possibly TRBD1 for D (7 bases). The germline V gene has CDR1 DFQATT and CDR2 SNEGSKA (reference sequence). V was cut by 3 bases and J by 4 bases, with 13 bases left in between. The CDR3 runs 13 residues. The chain's CDR3 is CSASQGEEYEQYF. In DNA form, the CDR3 reads TGCAGTGCTAGTCAGGGGGAGGAGTACGAGCAGTACTTC.

This clonotype was recorded a few times. This sequence joins TRBV11-2 and TRBJ2-1; 10 bases are a match to TRBD2. Germline V CDR1 and CDR2: SGHAT, FQNNGV. There are 14 residues in the CDR3. V lost 5 bases, J lost 6 bases, and 4 bases stayed unmatched. This chain's CDR3 is CASSNRLAGNEQFF. The DNA for the CDR3 is TGTGCCAGCAGCAACCGACTAGCGGGCAATGAGCAGTTCTTC.

The V and J genes are TRBV28 and TRBJ2-5; TRBD1 agrees at 7 bases. CDR1 is MDHEN, CDR2 SYDVKM, per germline. The CDR3 consists of 14 residues. The V gene end was trimmed by 7 bases and the J gene end by 1 base; junction bases not matched to a gene: 6. CDR3 coding DNA: TGTGCCAGCAAATGGGGACAGACCCAAGAGACCCAGTACTTC. It is translated as CASKWGQTQETQYF.

The chain's CDR3 is CASQVLEAKNIQYF. The DNA for the CDR3 is TGTGCCTCCCAGGTCCTAGAAGCCAAAAACATTCAGTACTTC. The chain couples TRBV2 to TRBJ2-4; unclear D gene. The germline V gene encodes CDR1 SNHLY and CDR2 FYNNEI. The CDR3 consists of 14 residues. Trimming left V 11 bases short and J 0 bases short, with 14 bases between.